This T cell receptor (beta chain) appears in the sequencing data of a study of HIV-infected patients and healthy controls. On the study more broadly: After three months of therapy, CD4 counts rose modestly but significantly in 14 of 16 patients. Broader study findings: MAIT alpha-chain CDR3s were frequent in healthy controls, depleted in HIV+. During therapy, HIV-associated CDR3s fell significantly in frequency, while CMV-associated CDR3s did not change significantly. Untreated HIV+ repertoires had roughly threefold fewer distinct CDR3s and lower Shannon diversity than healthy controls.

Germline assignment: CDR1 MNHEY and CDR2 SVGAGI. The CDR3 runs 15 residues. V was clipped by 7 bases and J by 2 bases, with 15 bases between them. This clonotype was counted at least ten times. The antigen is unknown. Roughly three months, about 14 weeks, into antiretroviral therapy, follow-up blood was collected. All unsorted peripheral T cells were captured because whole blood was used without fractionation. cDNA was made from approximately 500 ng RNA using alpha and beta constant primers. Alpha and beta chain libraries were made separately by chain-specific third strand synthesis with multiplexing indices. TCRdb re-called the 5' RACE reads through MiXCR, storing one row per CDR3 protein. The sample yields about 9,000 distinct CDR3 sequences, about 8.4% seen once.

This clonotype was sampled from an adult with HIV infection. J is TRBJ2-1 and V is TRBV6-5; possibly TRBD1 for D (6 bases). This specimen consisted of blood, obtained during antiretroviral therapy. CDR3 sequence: CASTQGMAPYNEQFF. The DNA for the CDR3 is TGTGCCAGCACTCAGGGGATGGCACCCTACAATGAGCAGTTCTTC.